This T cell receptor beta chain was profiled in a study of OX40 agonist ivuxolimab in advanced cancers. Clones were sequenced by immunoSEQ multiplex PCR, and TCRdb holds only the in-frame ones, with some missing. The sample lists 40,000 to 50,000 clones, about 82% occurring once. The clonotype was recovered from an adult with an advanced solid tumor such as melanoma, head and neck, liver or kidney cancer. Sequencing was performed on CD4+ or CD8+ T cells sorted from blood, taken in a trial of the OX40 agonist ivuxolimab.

DNA for the CDR3: TGTGCCAGCATGACCTCTCGACTAGCCTACGAGCAGTACTTC. Amino acids: CASMTSRLAYEQYF. The rearrangement uses TRBV11-3 and TRBJ2-7, with D possibly matching TRBD2 (6 bases). Trimming pared 7 bases from V and 2 bases from J, leaving 15 bases between. The CDR3 is 14 amino acids. CDR1 and CDR2 from the germline V gene are SGHNT and YENEEA.